Listed below are T cell receptor beta chains from one sample, sequenced in a study of blood T cell repertoires in COVID-19. The protocol was immunoSEQ multiplex PCR, while the TCRdb copy is restricted to in-frame clones and leaves out a portion. The data contain tens of thousands of clones, over 70% of them singletons. Sequenced material: peripheral blood. All receptors come from a woman aged 45-65 years with acute or convalescent COVID-19. The CDR3 runs from the conserved cysteine through the conserved F or W. Fields, in order: J gene, D gene, clone size, V gene, CDR3 DNA, CDR3 protein. D genes are given only for firm matches. Size values are once, few and many counts, or a class for expanded clones, and some rows have none.

TRBJ1-2 | TRBD1 | few | TRBV16 | TGTGCCAGCAGCCAATCAATCGAGGGGGCAGGATATGGCTACACCTTC | CASSQSIEGAGYGYTF
TRBJ2-5 | TRBD2 | - | TRBV7-2 | TGTGCCAGCAGCTTCGGACTAGCGGGGGCCGGGGAGACCCAGTACTTC | CASSFGLAGAGETQYF
TRBJ2-3 | - | - | TRBV4-1 | TGCGCCAGCAGCCAAGGCCCCCAGGGGGATACGCAGTATTTT | CASSQGPQGDTQYF
TRBJ1-6 | TRBD1 | - | TRBV10-3 | TGTGCCATCAGGGGGACAGGGGAAGCGAATTCACCCCTCCACTTT | CAIRGTGEANSPLHF
TRBJ2-2 | TRBD2 | - | TRBV5-4 | TGTGCCAGCAGTTTTAGCGGGGGGGCCGTCACCGGGGAGCTGTTTTTT | CASSFSGGAVTGELFF
TRBJ1-6 | TRBD1 | - | TRBV18 | TGTGCCAGCTCACCTCGACAGGGCTCCTATAATTCACCCCTCCACTTT | CASSPRQGSYNSPLHF
TRBJ1-2 | - | - | TRBV5-5 | TGTGCCAGCAGCTTGGCCGGTGGACATAACTATGGCTACACCTTC | CASSLAGGHNYGYTF
TRBJ2-2 | - | - | TRBV5-8 | TGTGCCAGCCCAGAATCCGGGGAGCTGTTTTTT | CASPESGELFF
TRBJ1-2 | TRBD1 | - | TRBV5-1 | TGCGCCAGCAGCTTCGTGACAGGGGATTTTGCCTATGGCTACACCTTC | CASSFVTGDFAYGYTF
TRBJ2-7 | TRBD1 | few | TRBV28 | TGTGCCAGCAGTTTATTCAACAGGGGCCCCTTGACGAGAGAGCAGTACTTC | CASSLFNRGPLTREQYF
TRBJ1-2 | TRBD1 | - | TRBV6-5 | TGTGCCAGCAATGGACAGGGTCATGGCTACACCTTC | CASNGQGHGYTF
TRBJ2-1 | - | - | TRBV12-2 | TGTGCAAGTCGCTTCCTTCCTCACGACAGGGGAGATATAGCGGGGGGGACACTCTACAATGAGCAGTTCTTC | CASRFLPHDRGDIAGGTLYNEQFF
TRBJ1-2 | TRBD1 | - | TRBV5-1 | TGCGCCAGCAGCTTGGGACAGGGAAGGTTTCATGGCTACACCTTC | CASSLGQGRFHGYTF
TRBJ1-5 | - | - | TRBV6-2/TRBV6-3 | TGTGCCAGCAGTTACGCAGGGCTTGGCAATCAGCCCCAGCATTTT | CASSYAGLGNQPQHF
TRBJ2-2 | TRBD1 | - | TRBV7-9 | TGTGCCAGCAGCTTAAGGACAGGAGCCGGGGAGCTGTTTTTT | CASSLRTGAGELFF
TRBJ2-3 | TRBD2 | - | TRBV19 | TGTGCCAGCCTAGAGGGTGGAGCGGGGGGGGCCGTGGGCACAGATACGCAGTATTTT | CASLEGGAGGAVGTDTQYF
TRBJ1-3 | TRBD1 | - | TRBV28 | TGTGCCAGCAGGGAACAGGGGGTTTACCGAAACACCATATATTTT | CASREQGVYRNTIYF
TRBJ1-2 | - | few | TRBV29-1 | TGCAGCGTTGAGGGCCGGTCTAACTATGGCTACACCTTC | CSVEGRSNYGYTF
TRBJ1-4 | - | - | TRBV12-3/TRBV12-4 | TGTGCCAGCAGTGACATAAATGAAAAACTGTTTTTT | CASSDINEKLFF
TRBJ1-1 | - | few | TRBV6-5 | TGTGCCAGCAGTCAGCGGACAGTAATGAACACTGAAGCTTTCTTT | CASSQRTVMNTEAFF
TRBJ1-2 | - | once | TRBV6-1 | TGTGCCAGCAGTGAGGGATCCGCCCTGGTAACAGGCTATGGCTACACCTTC | CASSEGSALVTGYGYTF
TRBJ1-4 | TRBD1 | - | TRBV4-1 | TGCGCCAGCAGCAGGACGGGACAGGGTCCGACTAATGAAAAACTGTTTTTT | CASSRTGQGPTNEKLFF